This note documents a single TCR beta chain sequence. The V and J ends lost 6 bases and 5 bases, in that order; junction bases with no gene match: 7. The CDR3 length is 15 residues. Germline lookup yields CDR1 WSHSY and CDR2 SAAADI. The entry originates in a study of blood T cell repertoires in COVID-19. Across the study: Samples taken during acute and convalescent COVID-19 were collected in the United States, Italy and Spain. PBMCs, B-cell-depleted T cells, or T cells were the source of the cDNA or gDNA that made up the material.

Original analysis: For nucleated cells, counts were estimated from reference gene primer amplification. The assay was immunoSEQ multiplex PCR, and TCRdb's table has in-frame clones only and misses some. D and trimming come from the DNA, and the V and J calls and clone size come from that table. This table has 100,000 to 140,000 clones, around 90% appearing once. Sequenced input: peripheral blood. The rearrangement uses TRBV10-2 and TRBJ2-7; 13 bases map to TRBD2. The source is a woman aged 25 to 39 with acute or convalescent COVID-19. CDR3 region: CASRSPGTSGNEQYF. In nucleotides, the CDR3 is TGCGCCAGCAGGAGCCCCGGGACTAGCGGGAACGAGCAGTACTTC.